This T cell receptor beta chain came from a study of cytotoxic CD8 clonotypes in ibrutinib-treated CLL. The study's findings and limits: The study found baseline clonality above age-matched healthy donors, tracking circulating CD8+ T-cell counts. Collection times varied between progressing and sustained-remission patients.

Some clones are missing from TCRdb's copy, which holds only in-frame ones; the method was immunoSEQ multiplex PCR. This table has roughly 40,000 clones, roughly 69% appearing once. This CDR3 region has 14 residues. V was pared by 0 bases and J by 7 bases, with 13 bases between. CDR1 is LNHNV and CDR2 is YYDKDF in the germline V gene (reference sequence). With respect to this clone: The target antigen is unknown.

The rearrangement uses TRBV15 and TRBJ2-7, with a weak D call TRBD1 (6 bases). This TCR was sampled from a human donor with chronic lymphocytic leukemia. The input for sequencing was PBMCs, taken after 12 months of ibrutinib treatment. The CDR3 bases are TGTGCCACCAGCAGAGACCCAGGGGTGAGGGAGCAGTACTTC. Translation: CATSRDPGVREQYF.